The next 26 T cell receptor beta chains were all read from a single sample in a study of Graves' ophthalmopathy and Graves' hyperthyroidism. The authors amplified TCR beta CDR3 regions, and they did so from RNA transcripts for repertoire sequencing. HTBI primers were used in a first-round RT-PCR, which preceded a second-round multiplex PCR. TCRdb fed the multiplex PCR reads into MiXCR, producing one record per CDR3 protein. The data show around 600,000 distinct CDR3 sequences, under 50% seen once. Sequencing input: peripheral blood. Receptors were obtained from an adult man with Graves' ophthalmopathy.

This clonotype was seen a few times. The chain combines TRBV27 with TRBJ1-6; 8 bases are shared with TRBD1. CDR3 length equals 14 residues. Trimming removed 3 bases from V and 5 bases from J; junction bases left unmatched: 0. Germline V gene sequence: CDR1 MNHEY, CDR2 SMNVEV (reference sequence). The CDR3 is CASSLDRDNSPLHF. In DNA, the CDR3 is TGTGCCAGCAGTTTGGACAGGGATAATTCACCCCTCCACTTT.

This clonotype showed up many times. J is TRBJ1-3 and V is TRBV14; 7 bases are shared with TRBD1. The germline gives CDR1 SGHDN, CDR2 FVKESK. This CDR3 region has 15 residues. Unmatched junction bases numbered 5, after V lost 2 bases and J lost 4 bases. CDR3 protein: CASSQRRDRGNTIYF. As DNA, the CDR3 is TGTGCCAGCAGCCAACGCAGGGACAGAGGAAACACCATATATTTT.

CDR3 DNA: TGTGCCAGCAGCCAAGATCCCACAGGGGTGGGGTTCACTGAAGCTTTCTTT. Translating it yields CASSQDPTGVGFTEAFF. The gene calls are TRBV4-2 and TRBJ1-1, with 7 positions matching TRBD1. J gave up 4 bases and V 0 bases, and 11 bases lay outside the gene matches. The length of the CDR3 is 17 residues. In germline, CDR1 is LGHNA, CDR2 YNFKEQ.

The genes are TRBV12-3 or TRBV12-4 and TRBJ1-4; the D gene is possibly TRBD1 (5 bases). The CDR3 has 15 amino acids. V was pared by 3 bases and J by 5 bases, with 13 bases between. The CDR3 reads CASSFSGGANEKLFF. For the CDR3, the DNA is TGTGCCAGCAGTTTCTCAGGAGGGGCAAATGAAAAACTGTTTTTT.

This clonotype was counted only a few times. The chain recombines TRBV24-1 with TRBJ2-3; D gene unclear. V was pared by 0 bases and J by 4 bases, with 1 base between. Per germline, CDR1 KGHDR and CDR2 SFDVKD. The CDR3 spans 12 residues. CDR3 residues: CATSDLSDTQYF. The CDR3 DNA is TGTGCCACCAGTGATTTGTCAGATACGCAGTATTTT.

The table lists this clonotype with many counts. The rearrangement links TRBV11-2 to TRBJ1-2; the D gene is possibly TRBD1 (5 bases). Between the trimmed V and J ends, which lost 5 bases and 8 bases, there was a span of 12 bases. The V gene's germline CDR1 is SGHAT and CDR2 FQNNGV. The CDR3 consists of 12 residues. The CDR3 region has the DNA TGTGCCAGCAGCACGGGACCCAGGGGCTACACCTTC. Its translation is CASSTGPRGYTF.

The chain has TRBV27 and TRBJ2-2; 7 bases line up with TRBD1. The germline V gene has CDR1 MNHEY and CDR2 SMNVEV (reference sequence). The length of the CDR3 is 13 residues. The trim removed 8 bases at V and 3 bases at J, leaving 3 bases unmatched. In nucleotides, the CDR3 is TGTGCCAGCCGGGACAGCTACACCGGGGAGCTGTTTTTT. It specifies CASRDSYTGELFF.

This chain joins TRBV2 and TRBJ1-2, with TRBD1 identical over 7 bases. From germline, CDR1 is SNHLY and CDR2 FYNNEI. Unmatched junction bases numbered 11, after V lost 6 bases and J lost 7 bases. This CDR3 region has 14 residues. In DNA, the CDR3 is TGTGCCAGCAGCGCGGGACAGCGCATTCCTGGCTACACCTTC. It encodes CASSAGQRIPGYTF.

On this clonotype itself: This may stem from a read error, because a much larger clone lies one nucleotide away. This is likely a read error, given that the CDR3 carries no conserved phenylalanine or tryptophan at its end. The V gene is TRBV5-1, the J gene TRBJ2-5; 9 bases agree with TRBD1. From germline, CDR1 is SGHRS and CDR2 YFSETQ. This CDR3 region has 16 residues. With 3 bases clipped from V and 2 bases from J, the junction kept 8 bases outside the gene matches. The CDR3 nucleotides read TGCGCCAGCAGCTCCGGGACAGGGCCCCCTCAAGAGACCCAGTACGTC. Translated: CASSSGTGPPQETQYV.

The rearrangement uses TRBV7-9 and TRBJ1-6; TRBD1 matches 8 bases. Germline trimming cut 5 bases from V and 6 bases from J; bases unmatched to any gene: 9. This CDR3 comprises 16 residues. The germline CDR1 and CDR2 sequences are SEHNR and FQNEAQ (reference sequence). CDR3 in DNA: TGTGCCAGCAGCCTCGCTGGACAGGGCGGTAATTCACCCCTCCACTTT. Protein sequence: CASSLAGQGGNSPLHF.

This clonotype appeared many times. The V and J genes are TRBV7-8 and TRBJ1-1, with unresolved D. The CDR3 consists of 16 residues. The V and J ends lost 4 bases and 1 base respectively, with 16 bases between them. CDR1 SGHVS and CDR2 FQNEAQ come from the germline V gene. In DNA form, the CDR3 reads TGTGCCAGCAGCTCCCGGGCCACCTGGGAGAACACTGAAGCTTTCTTT. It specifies CASSSRATWENTEAFF.

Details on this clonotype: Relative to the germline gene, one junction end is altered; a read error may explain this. The CDR3 loop is CASSATTRGQPQLF. The CDR3 region has the DNA TGTGCCAGCAGCGCAACTACAAGGGGACAGCCCCAGCTTTTT. The chain carries TRBV7-9 and TRBJ1-5, with 7 positions matching TRBD1. Germline V CDR1 and CDR2: SEHNR, FQNEAQ (reference sequence). CDR3 length equals 14 residues.

The CDR3 here is CSAISGARDTEAFF. CDR3 sequence (DNA): TGCAGTGCCATTAGCGGGGCGCGCGACACTGAAGCTTTCTTT. The chain is built from TRBV20-1 and TRBJ1-1; the D gene is possibly TRBD1 (5 bases). The germline CDR1 and CDR2 sequences are DFQATT and SNEGSKA (reference sequence). This CDR3 contains 14 residues. V gave up 6 bases and J gave up 3 bases, with 17 bases separating them.

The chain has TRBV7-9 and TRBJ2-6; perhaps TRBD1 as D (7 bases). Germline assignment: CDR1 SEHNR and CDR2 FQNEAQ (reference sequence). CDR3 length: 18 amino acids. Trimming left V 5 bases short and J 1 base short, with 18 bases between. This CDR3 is CASSEGGQLRSGANVLTF. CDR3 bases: TGTGCCAGCAGCGAGGGGGGACAGTTAAGATCTGGGGCCAACGTCCTGACTTTC.

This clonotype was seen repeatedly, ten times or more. CDR3 in amino acids: CASRRQGWAEQYF. CDR3 sequence (DNA): TGTGCCAGCAGAAGACAGGGTTGGGCCGAGCAGTACTTC. The rearrangement links TRBV2 to TRBJ2-7, with 7 bases aligning to TRBD1. V shed 6 bases and J 6 bases; nucleotides not matched to a gene: 8. CDR3 length: 13 amino acids. The germline V gene encodes CDR1 SNHLY and CDR2 FYNNEI.

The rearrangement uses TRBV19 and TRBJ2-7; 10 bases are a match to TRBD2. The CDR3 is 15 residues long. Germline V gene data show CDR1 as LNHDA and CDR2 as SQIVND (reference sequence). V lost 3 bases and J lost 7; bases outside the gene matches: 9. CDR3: CASSIFPSGSGEQYF. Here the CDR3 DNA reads TGTGCCAGTAGTATTTTCCCTAGCGGGAGCGGGGAGCAGTACTTC.

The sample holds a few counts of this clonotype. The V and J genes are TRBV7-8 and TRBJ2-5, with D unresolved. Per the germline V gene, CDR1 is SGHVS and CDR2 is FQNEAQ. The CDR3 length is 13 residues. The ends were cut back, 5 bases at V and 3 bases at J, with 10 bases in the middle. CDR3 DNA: TGTGCCAGCAGCCCTGGGTGGGAAGAGACCCAGTACTTC. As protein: CASSPGWEETQYF.

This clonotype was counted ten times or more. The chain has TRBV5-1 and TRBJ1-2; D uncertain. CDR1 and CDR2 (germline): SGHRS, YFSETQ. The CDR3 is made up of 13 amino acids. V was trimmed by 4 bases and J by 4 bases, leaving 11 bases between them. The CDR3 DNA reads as TGCGCCAGCAGCCCGGGCACGTCCTATGGCTACACCTTC. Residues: CASSPGTSYGYTF.

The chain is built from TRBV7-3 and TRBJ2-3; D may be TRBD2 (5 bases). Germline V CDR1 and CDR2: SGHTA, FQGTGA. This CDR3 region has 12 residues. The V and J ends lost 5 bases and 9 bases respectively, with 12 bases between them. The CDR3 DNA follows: TGTGCCAGCAGCCTCACAGAGGGCACGCAGTATTTT. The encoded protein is CASSLTEGTQYF. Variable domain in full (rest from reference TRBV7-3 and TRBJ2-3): GAGVSQTPSNKVTEKGKYVELRCDPISGHTALYWYRQSLGQGPEFLIYFQGTGAADDSGLPNDRFFAVRPEGSVSTLKIQRTERGDSAVYLCASSLTEGTQYFGPGTRLTVL.

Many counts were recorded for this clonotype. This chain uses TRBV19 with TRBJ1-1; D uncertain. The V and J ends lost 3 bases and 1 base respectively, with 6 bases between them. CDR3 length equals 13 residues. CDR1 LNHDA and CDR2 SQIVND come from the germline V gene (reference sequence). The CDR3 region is CASSIGPNTEAFF. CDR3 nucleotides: TGTGCCAGTAGTATCGGTCCGAACACTGAAGCTTTCTTT.

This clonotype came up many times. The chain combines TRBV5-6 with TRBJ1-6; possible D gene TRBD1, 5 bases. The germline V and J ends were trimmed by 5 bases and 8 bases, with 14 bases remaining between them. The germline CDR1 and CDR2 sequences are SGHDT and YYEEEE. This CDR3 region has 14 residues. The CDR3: CASRPGLRDSPLHF. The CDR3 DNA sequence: TGTGCCAGCAGACCGGGACTCAGGGATTCACCCCTCCACTTT.

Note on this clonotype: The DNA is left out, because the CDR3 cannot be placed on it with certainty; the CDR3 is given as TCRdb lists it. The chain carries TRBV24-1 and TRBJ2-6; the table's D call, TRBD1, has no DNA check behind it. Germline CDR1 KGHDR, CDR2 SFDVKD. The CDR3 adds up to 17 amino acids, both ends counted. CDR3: CATSDLRVGDGANVLTF.

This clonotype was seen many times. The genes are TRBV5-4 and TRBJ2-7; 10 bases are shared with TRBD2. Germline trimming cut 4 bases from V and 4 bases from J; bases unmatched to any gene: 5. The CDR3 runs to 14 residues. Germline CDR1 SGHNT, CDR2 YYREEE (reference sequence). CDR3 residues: CASSLGLAEYEQYF. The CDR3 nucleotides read TGTGCCAGCAGCCTCGGACTAGCGGAATACGAGCAGTACTTC.

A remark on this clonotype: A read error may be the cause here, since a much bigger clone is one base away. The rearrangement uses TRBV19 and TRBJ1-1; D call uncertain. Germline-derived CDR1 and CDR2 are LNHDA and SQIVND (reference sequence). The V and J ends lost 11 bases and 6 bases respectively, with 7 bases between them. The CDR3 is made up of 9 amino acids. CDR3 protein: CAAGSEAFF. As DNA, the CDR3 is TGTGCCGCGGGGTCTGAAGCTTTCTTT.

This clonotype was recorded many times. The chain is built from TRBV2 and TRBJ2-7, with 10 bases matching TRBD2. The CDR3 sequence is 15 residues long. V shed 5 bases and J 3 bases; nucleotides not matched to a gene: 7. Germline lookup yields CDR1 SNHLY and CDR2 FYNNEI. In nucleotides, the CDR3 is TGTGCCAGCAGTAGCGGGGGGGGCTACCTCTACGAGCAGTACTTC. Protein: CASSSGGGYLYEQYF. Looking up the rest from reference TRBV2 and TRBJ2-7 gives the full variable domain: EPEVTQTPSHQVTQMGQEVILRCVPISNHLYFYWYRQILGQKVEFLVSFYNNEISEKSEIFDDQFSVERPDGSNFTLKIRSTKLEDSAMYFCASSSGGGYLYEQYFGPGTRLTVT.

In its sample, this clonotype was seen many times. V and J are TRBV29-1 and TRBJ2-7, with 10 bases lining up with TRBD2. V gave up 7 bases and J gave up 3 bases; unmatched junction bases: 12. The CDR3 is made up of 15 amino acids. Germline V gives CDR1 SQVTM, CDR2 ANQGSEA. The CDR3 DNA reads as TGCAGCGCTAAGAAGCGGATAGCGGGAGGCTACGAGCAGTACTTC. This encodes CSAKKRIAGGYEQYF.